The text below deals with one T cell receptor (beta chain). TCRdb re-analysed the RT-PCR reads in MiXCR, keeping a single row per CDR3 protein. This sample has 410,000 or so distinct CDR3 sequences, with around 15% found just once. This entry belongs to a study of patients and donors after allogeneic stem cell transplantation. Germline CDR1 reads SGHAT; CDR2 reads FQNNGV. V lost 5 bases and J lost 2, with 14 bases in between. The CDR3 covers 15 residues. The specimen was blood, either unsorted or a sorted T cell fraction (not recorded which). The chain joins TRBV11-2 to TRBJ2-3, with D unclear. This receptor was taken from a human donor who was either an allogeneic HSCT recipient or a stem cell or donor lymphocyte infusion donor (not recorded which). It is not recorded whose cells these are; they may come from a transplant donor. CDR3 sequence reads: CASSIPLGTTDTQYF. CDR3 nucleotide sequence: TGTGCCAGCAGCATCCCGTTAGGCACCACAGATACGCAGTATTTT.